The 20 T cell receptor beta chains in this list originate from one sample, sequenced in a study of STAT5B mutations in CD4+ large granular lymphocyte leukemia. The method was immunoSEQ multiplex PCR; TCRdb's version includes in-frame clones alone and lacks a portion of them. The data show approximately 28,000 clones, 85% to 90% seen once. The source material was CD4+ T cells from blood buffy coats. These receptors were taken from a human donor in good health.

The rearrangement joins TRBV18 to TRBJ1-2; a weak D match, TRBD1 (6 bases). Germline CDR1 KGHSH, CDR2 LQKENI. There are 14 residues in the CDR3. The V gene lost 3 bases and the J gene lost 3 bases, with 11 bases spanning the gap. The CDR3 bases are TGTGCCAGCTCACCGGGGGCGCAGTACTATGGCTACACCTTC. Residues: CASSPGAQYYGYTF.

V is TRBV30 and J is TRBJ2-5, with 9 bases matching TRBD2. J was trimmed by 2 bases and V by 3 bases; bases with no gene match: 4. CDR1 is GTSNPN, CDR2 SVGIG, per germline (reference sequence). CDR3 size: 14 residues. The CDR3 DNA follows: TGTGCCTGGAGCGGACTAGCGCCTCAAGAGACCCAGTACTTC. Its translation: CAWSGLAPQETQYF.

The chain is built from TRBV10-2 and TRBJ1-3; unclear D gene. The CDR3 loop spans 16 amino acids. Deletions cut 0 bases from V and 0 bases from J, with 9 bases between. Germline CDR1 and CDR2: WSHSY and SAAADI. The CDR3 protein is CASSESFGLSGNTIYF. The CDR3, as DNA: TGCGCCAGCAGTGAGTCATTCGGCCTCTCTGGAAACACCATATATTTT.

This clone was picked up a small number of times. The chain carries TRBV30 and TRBJ1-5; a possible D gene is TRBD1 (5 bases). V was cut by 4 bases and J by 1 base, with 11 bases left in between. Germline V gene sequence: CDR1 GTSNPN, CDR2 SVGIG (reference sequence). The CDR3 covers 14 residues. DNA for the CDR3: TGTGCCTGGACTGGGGCCGGGAGCAATCAGCCCCAGCATTTT. It specifies CAWTGAGSNQPQHF.

The chain links TRBV7-9 to TRBJ2-3, with 8 bases aligning to TRBD1. The CDR3 consists of 14 residues. V was pared by 3 bases and J by 2 bases, with 1 base of the junction left unmatched. CDR1 SEHNR and CDR2 FQNEAQ come from the germline V gene (reference sequence). CDR3 region: CASSLDRDTDTQYF. In nucleotides, the CDR3 is TGTGCCAGCAGCTTGGACAGGGACACAGATACGCAGTATTTT.

The chain employs TRBV10-3 and TRBJ2-1; weak D call: TRBD1 (5 bases). Germline V gives CDR1 ENHRY, CDR2 SYGVKD. Trimming stripped 11 bases from V and 6 bases from J, with 8 bases between. The CDR3 consists of 10 residues. The CDR3 DNA follows: TGTGCCGCAGGGATCAATGAGCAGTTCTTC. Protein: CAAGINEQFF.

The chain is built from TRBV7-9 and TRBJ1-1; D is unresolved. Trimming cost V 6 bases and J 7 bases, with 12 bases left between them. The length of the CDR3 is 12 residues. Germline CDR1 and CDR2: SEHNR and FQNEAQ (reference sequence). The CDR3 DNA reads as TGTGCCAGCAGTTCAGACTGGGGTGAAGCTTTCTTT. Translated: CASSSDWGEAFF.

J is TRBJ2-7 and V is TRBV5-4; 9 nucleotides line up with TRBD2. The CDR3 sequence is 14 residues long. V shed 2 bases and J 0 bases; nucleotides not matched to a gene: 0. Germline assignment: CDR1 SGHNT and CDR2 YYREEE (reference sequence). Here the CDR3 reads CASSFSGSSYEQYF. CDR3 nucleotides: TGTGCCAGCAGCTTTAGCGGGAGCTCCTACGAGCAGTACTTC.

The gene calls are TRBV29-1 and TRBJ1-2; a weak D match, TRBD1 (6 bases). This CDR3 is 14 amino acids long. The V end lost 4 bases, the J end lost 0 bases, and 12 bases lay between the germline ends. Germline lookup yields CDR1 SQVTM and CDR2 ANQGSEA. CDR3 residues: CSVAGGPSNYGYTF. CDR3 nucleotide sequence: TGCAGCGTTGCGGGGGGGCCATCTAACTATGGCTACACCTTC. Combining the CDR3 with reference TRBV29-1 and TRBJ1-2 gives the whole variable domain SAVISQKPSRDICQRGTSLTIQCQVDSQVTMMFWYRQQPGQSLTLIATANQGSEATYESGFVIDKFPISRPNLTFSTLTVSNMSPEDSSIYLCSVAGGPSNYGYTFGSGTRLTVV.

The J gene is TRBJ1-1, the V gene TRBV29-1; TRBD1 aligns across 7 bases. The CDR3 runs 13 residues. V was clipped by 7 bases and J by 1 base; unmatched bases: 6. Germline V gives CDR1 SQVTM, CDR2 ANQGSEA. DNA of the CDR3: TGCAGCGCCCTGGGACAGCAGAACACTGAAGCTTTCTTT. It specifies CSALGQQNTEAFF.

This chain uses TRBV28 with TRBJ2-5, with D possibly being TRBD2 (6 bases). Trimming removed 2 bases at V and 7 bases at J, with 8 bases between. Germline values: CDR1 MDHEN, CDR2 SYDVKM. The CDR3 is made up of 12 amino acids. The CDR3 DNA follows: TGTGCCAGCAGTTTAGGAGGGGTGACCCAGTACTTC. Its translation: CASSLGGVTQYF.

This chain joins TRBV18 and TRBJ2-7; no definite D call. V was cut by 2 bases and J by 3 bases, with 11 bases left in between. This CDR3 is built from 14 residues. The germline gives CDR1 KGHSH, CDR2 LQKENI. Written as DNA, the CDR3 is TGTGCCAGCTCACCATCCAGGACGGTCTACGAGCAGTACTTC. Protein product: CASSPSRTVYEQYF.

The chain has TRBV7-8 and TRBJ2-3; D possibly corresponds to TRBD1 (5 bases). The germline gives CDR1 SGHVS, CDR2 FQNEAQ. The CDR3 is made up of 14 amino acids. Deletions cut 5 bases from V and 0 bases from J, with 9 bases between. CDR3 sequence: CASSRQLSTDTQYF. The CDR3 nucleotides read TGTGCCAGCAGCCGACAGTTGAGCACAGATACGCAGTATTTT.

The CDR3 region has the DNA TGTGCCAGCAGTTTAATAGGGCCTAGAAGCGCGGATACGCAGTATTTT. Its translation is CASSLIGPRSADTQYF. The chain couples TRBV28 to TRBJ2-3; D unresolved. Trimming removed 2 bases at V and 6 bases at J, with 18 bases between. Germline V lookup: CDR1 MDHEN, CDR2 SYDVKM. The CDR3 has 16 amino acids.

The J gene is TRBJ2-1, the V gene TRBV9; D gene unclear. Per the germline V gene, CDR1 is SGDLS and CDR2 is YYNGEE. Trimming stripped 3 bases from V and 1 base from J, with 17 bases between. The CDR3 loop spans 17 amino acids. CDR3 region: CASSGQAPVSSYNEQFF. In nucleotides, the CDR3 is TGTGCCAGCAGCGGGCAAGCGCCTGTTTCTTCCTACAATGAGCAGTTCTTC. The variable domain in full, completed from reference TRBV9 and TRBJ2-1, reads DSGVTQTPKHLITATGQRVTLRCSPRSGDLSVYWYQQSLDQGLQFLIQYYNGEERAKGNILERFSAQQFPDLHSELNLSSLELGDSALYFCASSGQAPVSSYNEQFFGPGTRLTVL.

The V call is TRBV11-3, the J call TRBJ1-1; maybe TRBD1 (6 bases). The ends were cut back, 3 bases at V and 4 bases at J, with 9 bases in the middle. Germline-derived CDR1 and CDR2 are SGHNT and YENEEA. The CDR3 loop spans 13 amino acids. In nucleotides, the CDR3 is TGTGCCAGCAGCTTCAGAGGGGGCACTGAAGCTTTCTTT. As protein: CASSFRGGTEAFF.

The chain has TRBV19 and TRBJ2-5, with TRBD1 as a possible D gene (5 bases). The CDR3 contains 15 residues. The V and J ends lost 5 bases and 5 bases respectively, with 18 bases between them. Germline V CDR1 and CDR2: LNHDA, SQIVND (reference sequence). CDR3 sequence reads: CASSAQAQGSETQYF. The CDR3 DNA reads TGTGCCAGTAGTGCCCAAGCCCAGGGCAGCGAGACCCAGTACTTC.

V gene TRBV9 combines with J gene TRBJ1-3; D ambiguous. The germline V gene encodes CDR1 SGDLS and CDR2 YYNGEE. This CDR3 has 13 residues. V lost 4 bases and J 2 bases, leaving 7 bases between the germline ends. CDR3 nucleotide sequence: TGTGCCAGCAGCCCAAATGCTGGAAACACCATATATTTT. Its translation is CASSPNAGNTIYF. The full variable domain, in which reference TRBV9 and TRBJ1-3 provide the parts outside the CDR3, is DSGVTQTPKHLITATGQRVTLRCSPRSGDLSVYWYQQSLDQGLQFLIQYYNGEERAKGNILERFSAQQFPDLHSELNLSSLELGDSALYFCASSPNAGNTIYFGEGSWLTVV.

There are a few counts of this clone. This chain connects TRBV18 to TRBJ2-2; 8 positions match TRBD1. This CDR3 is 14 amino acids long. The J segment lost 7 bases and the V segment lost 2 bases, leaving 3 bases of the junction unmatched. From germline, CDR1 is KGHSH and CDR2 LQKENI. The CDR3 spells CASSPGQGDGELFF. In DNA, the CDR3 is TGTGCCAGCTCACCAGGACAGGGTGACGGGGAGCTGTTTTTT.

This chain joins TRBV5-4 and TRBJ1-6, with D possibly being TRBD1 (6 bases). Trimming removed 4 bases at V and 8 bases at J, with 13 bases between. The germline CDR1 and CDR2 sequences are SGHNT and YYREEE (reference sequence). CDR3 length: 14 residues. As DNA, the CDR3 is TGTGCCAGCAGCGGTGGGACAACGTATTCACCCCTCCACTTT. Protein: CASSGGTTYSPLHF.